This TCR beta chain was captured by sequencing in a study of T-cell memory formation after mild COVID-19. Study outcomes and limitations: Researchers report contracting CD4+ clones mostly in CM and EM, with CD8+ clones in EMRA. Certain responding clones were present in pre-infection memory, suggesting participation of cross-reactive memory.

Barcoded TCR alpha and TCR beta cDNA libraries with UMIs came from 5'RACE using constant-segment primers. Each CDR3 protein is one row after TCRdb ran MiXCR on the 5' RACE reads. The sample records about 110,000 distinct CDR3 sequences, under 15% being singletons. This clonotype was seen a few times. Its antigen is as yet unknown. Sequenced sample: PBMCs or a T cell subset sorted from them (not recorded which). The receptor was isolated from an adult woman who had mild COVID-19 (a few samples of this study predate the infection). Cell type and time point are not known.

CDR3 sequence reads: CASSYKRGVTYEQYF. For the CDR3, the DNA is TGTGCCAGCAGCTATAAGAGGGGGGTTACCTACGAGCAGTACTTC. This chain links TRBV11-3 with TRBJ2-7; possibly TRBD1 or TRBD2 for D (6 bases each). The CDR3 extends over 15 amino acids. V was cut by 4 bases and J by 2 bases, with 15 bases left in between. The germline CDR1 and CDR2 sequences are SGHNT and YENEEA. Using reference TRBV11-3 and TRBJ2-7 for the parts outside the CDR3, the full variable domain is EAGVVQSPRYKIIEKKQPVAFWCNPISGHNTLYWYLQNLGQGPELLIRYENEEAVDDSQLPKDRFSAERLKGVDSTLKIQPAELGDSAVYLCASSYKRGVTYEQYFGPGTRLTVT.